This T cell receptor (beta chain) was obtained from a study of blood T cell repertoires in COVID-19. Looking at the study overall: Acute and convalescent COVID-19 samples came from the United States, Italy and Spain. The cDNA or gDNA used as material had been derived from T cells, B-cell-depleted T cells, or PBMCs.

As handled by the study authors: Nucleated cell number was recorded as an estimate derived from reference gene primer amplification. The method was immunoSEQ multiplex PCR; TCRdb's version includes in-frame clones alone and lacks a portion of them. V and J calls plus clone size are reproduced from that table; the DNA served to infer D and trimming. This sample has some 94,000 clones, with around 87% found just once. Trimming took 2 bases from V and 0 from J; bases not matched to a gene: 8. The V gene's germline CDR1 is SGHTA and CDR2 FQGNSA. CDR3 length: 17 amino acids. The chain links TRBV7-2 to TRBJ2-3; TRBD2 matches at 7 bases. This TCR was sampled from a human donor in a cohort sampled during active COVID-19. Input material: peripheral blood. The CDR3 is CASSLSFWGGSTDTQYF. The DNA for the CDR3 is TGTGCCAGCAGCTTATCGTTCTGGGGGGGGAGCACAGATACGCAGTATTTT.